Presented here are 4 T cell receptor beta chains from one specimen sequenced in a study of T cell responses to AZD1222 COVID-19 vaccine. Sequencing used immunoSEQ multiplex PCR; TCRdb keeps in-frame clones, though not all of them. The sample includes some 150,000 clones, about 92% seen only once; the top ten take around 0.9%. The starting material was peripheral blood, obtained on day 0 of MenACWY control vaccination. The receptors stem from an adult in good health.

The CDR3 nucleotides are TGCGCCAGCAGCCAAGTAAAGGGACAGGGCGTCACTGAAGCTTTCTTT. This sequence encodes CASSQVKGQGVTEAFF. V gene TRBV4-3 combines with J gene TRBJ1-1, with 9 bases identical to TRBD1. Germline CDR1 reads LGHNA; CDR2 reads YSLEER. J lost 4 bases, V lost 1 base, and 7 bases had no gene match. CDR3 length equals 16 residues.

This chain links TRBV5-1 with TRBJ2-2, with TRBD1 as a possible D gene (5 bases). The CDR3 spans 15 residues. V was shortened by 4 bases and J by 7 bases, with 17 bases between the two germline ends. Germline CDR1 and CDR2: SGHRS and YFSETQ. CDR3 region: CASSKQGRTGGELFF. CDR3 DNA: TGCGCCAGCAGCAAGCAGGGTAGAACGGGCGGGGAGCTGTTTTTT. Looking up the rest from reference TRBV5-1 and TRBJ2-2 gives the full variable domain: KAGVTQTPRYLIKTRGQQVTLSCSPISGHRSVSWYQQTPGQGLQFLFEYFSETQRNKGNFPGRFSGRQFSNSRSEMNVSTLELGDSALYLCASSKQGRTGGELFFGEGSRLTVL.

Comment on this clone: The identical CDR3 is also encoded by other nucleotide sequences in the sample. In DNA, the CDR3 is TGCAGTGCTAGAGGAGGCACTGAAGCTTTCTTT. This sequence encodes CSARGGTEAFF. The gene calls are TRBV20-1 and TRBJ1-1; D is uncertain. V was shortened by 1 base and J by 4 bases, with 4 bases between the two germline ends. The CDR3 sequence is 11 residues long. From germline, CDR1 is DFQATT and CDR2 SNEGSKA (reference sequence).

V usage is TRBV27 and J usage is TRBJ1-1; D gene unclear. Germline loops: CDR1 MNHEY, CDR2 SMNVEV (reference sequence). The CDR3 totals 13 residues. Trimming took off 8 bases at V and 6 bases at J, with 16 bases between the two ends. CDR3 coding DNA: TGTGCCAGCGGACGGTCTAACGTCGCTGAAGCTTTCTTT. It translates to CASGRSNVAEAFF.